This T cell receptor beta chain was documented in a study of shared clonotypes between healthy human individuals. Whole-study findings and limits: Only a few donors were included, so the genetic and exposure-history diversity represented was limited.

This CDR3 spans 13 amino acids. Per the germline V gene, CDR1 is LGHNA and CDR2 is YNFKEQ. With V trimmed by 4 bases and J by 5 bases, 3 bases remained unmatched. Donors were Caucasian adults residing in Nashville, Tennessee, USA. CD4+ cells were split into CD45RA+ naive and CD45RA-negative memory subsets. This clone showed up just once. Its specificity is unknown. The assay was immunoSEQ multiplex PCR, and TCRdb's table has in-frame clones only and misses some. This sample has millions of clones; 90% to 95% occur once, and the top ten carry 0.35% to 0.45%. The sequence came from a man aged 18 to 35 in good health. Some clones in this sample may be carry-over from other donors' samples. The sample taken for sequencing was naive CD4+ T cells from PBMCs. Regarding subset: CD45RA+ positively selected. The chain is built from TRBV4-2 and TRBJ2-5; 8 nucleotides match TRBD2. This chain's CDR3 is CASSRGGGETQYF. For the CDR3, the DNA is TGTGCCAGCAGCCGCGGCGGGGGGGAGACCCAGTACTTC.